This T cell receptor (beta chain) was found in a study of CD8 T cells in Susac syndrome. Background on the study: There were about 6 sequenced Susac syndrome patients with active disease and roughly 8 in remission. Study results and caveats: In Susac patients, clonal expansion was not detected in CD4+ cells.

Details on this clonotype: Its target is not known.

The diagnostic criteria were recently defined, and patients with Susac syndrome met them for definite or probable disease. Unmatched junction bases numbered 9, after V lost 5 bases and J lost 4 bases. The CDR3 loop spans 15 amino acids. Per the germline V gene, CDR1 is SGHAT and CDR2 is FQNNGV. Reverse transcription used about 0.45 to 1 ug RNA and random hexamers. Multiplex PCR with immunoSEQ amplified the TCR beta CDR3 across 54 Vbeta and 13 Jbeta. TCRdb re-called the immunoSEQ multiplex PCR reads through MiXCR, storing one row per CDR3 protein. The data contain some 150,000 distinct CDR3 sequences, roughly 95% of them singletons.

Sample: CD4+ T cells from PBMCs. The origin of this receptor is a human donor with Susac syndrome. The genes are TRBV11-2 and TRBJ2-5; TRBD1 matches at 8 bases. Here the CDR3 DNA reads TGTGCCAGCAGCAAAGGACAGGGAGGTAGAGAGACCCAGTACTTC. It translates to CASSKGQGGRETQYF.